Each of the 23 T cell receptor beta chains below was sequenced from the same sample in a study of T-cell reconstitution after alpha-beta-depleted transplantation in children. The library targeted TCRbeta and was prepared with unique molecular identifiers. TCRdb reprocessed the PCR reads with MiXCR, giving one entry per CDR3 protein. The sample lists approximately 500,000 distinct CDR3 sequences; about 10% were seen once. The sample here was PBMCs, taken before TCRalphabeta/CD19-depleted stem cell transplant. These receptor sequences come from a child between 2 and 9 years old with inherited bone marrow failure, due to receive a stem cell transplant.

This clonotype was seen at least ten times. The chain combines TRBV20-1 with TRBJ1-6; D unresolved. V lost 7 bases, J lost 8 bases, and 3 bases lay in between. Germline CDR1 is DFQATT and CDR2 is SNEGSKA (reference sequence). This CDR3 spans 9 amino acids. The CDR3 sequence is CSVDSPLHF. CDR3 in DNA: TGCAGTGTTGATTCACCCCTCCACTTT.

Ten or more counts support this clonotype. The chain employs TRBV18 and TRBJ1-3, with 10 bases fitting TRBD1. Trimming at V came to 8 bases and at J to 0 bases, leaving 13 bases not matched to a gene. Germline V CDR1 and CDR2: KGHSH, LQKENI. The CDR3 is 18 amino acids. CDR3 sequence: CASGGQGGSAISGNTIYF. The CDR3, as DNA: TGTGCCAGCGGAGGACAGGGGGGCTCTGCGATCTCTGGAAACACCATATATTTT. Full variable domain (missing parts from reference TRBV18 and TRBJ1-3): NAGVMQNPRHLVRRRGQEARLRCSPMKGHSHVYWYRQLPEEGLKFMVYLQKENIIDESGMPKERFSAEFPKEGPSILRIQQVVRGDSAAYFCASGGQGGSAISGNTIYFGEGSWLTVV.

This clonotype was counted many times. This chain uses TRBV4-2 with TRBJ2-1, with TRBD2 matching 9 bases. The CDR3 extends over 15 amino acids. Germline values: CDR1 LGHNA, CDR2 YNFKEQ. The V gene end was trimmed by 1 base and the J gene end by 3 bases; junction bases not matched to a gene: 1. The CDR3 here is CASSQGLADYNEQFF. Here the CDR3 DNA reads TGTGCCAGCAGCCAAGGACTAGCGGACTACAATGAGCAGTTCTTC.

In this sample, this clonotype turned up many times. The chain is built from TRBV29-1 and TRBJ2-1; D call uncertain. This CDR3 has 14 amino acids. V shed 3 bases and J shed 4 bases, with 13 bases lying between them. Germline V gene data show CDR1 as SQVTM and CDR2 as ANQGSEA. Here the CDR3 DNA reads TGCAGCGTTGACGATTACGCTAGGTACAATGAGCAGTTCTTC. This encodes CSVDDYARYNEQFF.

With respect to this clonotype: One end of the junction is discordant with germline, which a read error may explain. V gene TRBV20-1 combines with J gene TRBJ2-7, with D possibly TRBD2 on 6 matching bases. CDR1 is DFQATT, CDR2 SNEGSKA, per germline (reference sequence). CDR3 length: 17 residues. CDR3 loop: CCARKDRDPEAGYEQYF. CDR3 bases: TGCTGTGCTAGAAAAGACCGGGACCCAGAGGCGGGATACGAGCAGTACTTC.

This clonotype was observed many times. The V gene is TRBV27, the J gene TRBJ2-7; 9 bases map to TRBD1. Trimming cost V 2 bases and J 2 bases; bases outside gene matches: 7. This CDR3 region has 16 residues. Per germline, CDR1 MNHEY and CDR2 SMNVEV (reference sequence). CDR3 amino acids: CASSLLRTGDTYEQYF. The CDR3 nucleotides read TGTGCCAGCAGTTTACTCAGGACAGGGGATACCTACGAGCAGTACTTC.

This clonotype has at least ten counts. One junction end does not reproduce the germline sequence, and a read error may be involved. The chain's CDR3 is CASSGRQNSEAFF. Written as DNA, the CDR3 is TGTGCCAGCAGCGGTCGACAGAACAGTGAAGCTTTCTTT. The chain is built from TRBV9 and TRBJ1-1; D possibly corresponds to TRBD1 (5 bases). The germline V gene has CDR1 SGDLS and CDR2 YYNGEE. This CDR3 is built from 13 residues.

This clonotype was detected ten times or more. The chain links TRBV3-1 to TRBJ2-7, with 8 bases identical to TRBD2. Trimming at V came to 1 base and at J to 3 bases, leaving 5 bases not matched to a gene. Per the germline V gene, CDR1 is LGHDT and CDR2 is YNNKEL (reference sequence). The CDR3 contains 15 residues. CDR3 coding DNA: TGTGCCAGCAGCCAAGGCCCAGCGGGAGACTACGAGCAGTACTTC. Protein product: CASSQGPAGDYEQYF.

This clonotype was detected only a few times. V is TRBV27 and J is TRBJ1-1, with a possible D match to TRBD1 (5 bases). From germline, CDR1 is MNHEY and CDR2 SMNVEV (reference sequence). Trimming shortened V by 6 bases and J by 1 base, and 15 bases separated the two germline ends. The CDR3 spans 15 residues. The CDR3 reads CASSNGHLTNTEAFF. DNA for the CDR3: TGTGCCAGCAGCAATGGACACCTGACGAACACTGAAGCTTTCTTT.

This clonotype was counted ten times or more. The chain links TRBV5-1 to TRBJ1-6, with 8 nucleotides matching TRBD1. With 4 bases clipped from V and 7 bases from J, the junction kept 4 bases outside the gene matches. Germline V gene data show CDR1 as SGHRS and CDR2 as YFSETQ. The CDR3 has 14 amino acids. The CDR3 region is CASSRDRWNSPLHF. The CDR3 coding sequence is TGCGCCAGCAGCCGGGACAGGTGGAATTCACCCCTCCACTTT.

This clonotype has a count of ten or more. The chain links TRBV10-3 to TRBJ2-3, with 10 bases identical to TRBD1. Per germline, CDR1 ENHRY and CDR2 SYGVKD. The CDR3 is made up of 14 amino acids. After removal of 10 bases from V and 0 bases from J, the junction contained 4 bases not matched to a gene. CDR3 sequence (DNA): TGTGCCACCCGGACAGGGGGTAGCACAGATACGCAGTATTTT. Encoded protein: CATRTGGSTDTQYF.

This sequence joins TRBV30 and TRBJ1-6, with 9 bases fitting TRBD1. The length of the CDR3 is 14 residues. CDR1 is GTSNPN, CDR2 SVGIG, per germline (reference sequence). V dropped 1 base and J dropped 9; count of bases not matched to a gene: 4. The CDR3 loop is CAWSAGQGSSPLHF. The DNA for the CDR3 is TGTGCCTGGAGTGCCGGACAGGGGAGTTCACCCCTCCACTTT.

The rearrangement links TRBV28 to TRBJ2-6, with no clear D. Germline CDR1 MDHEN, CDR2 SYDVKM. This CDR3 has 13 amino acids. The V and J ends lost 10 bases and 0 bases respectively, with 7 bases between them. The CDR3, as DNA: TGTGCCACCGCTAACTCTGGGGCCAACGTCCTGACTTTC. Translation gives CATANSGANVLTF.

This clonotype was counted a single time. Possible read error: a much larger clone is one base away. The J gene is TRBJ2-5, the V gene TRBV29-1; the match to TRBD1 covers 7 bases. Trimming took 7 bases from V and 1 from J; bases not matched to a gene: 3. This CDR3 has 12 amino acids. Germline loops: CDR1 SQVTM, CDR2 ANQGSEA. CDR3: CSGRQGQETQYF. CDR3 sequence (DNA): TGCAGCGGCCGACAGGGCCAAGAGACCCAGTACTTC. Together with reference TRBV29-1 and TRBJ2-5, the CDR3 gives the full variable domain: SAVISQKPSRDICQRGTSLTIQCQVDSQVTMMFWYRQQPGQSLTLIATANQGSEATYESGFVIDKFPISRPNLTFSTLTVSNMSPEDSSIYLCSGRQGQETQYFGPGTRLLVL.

The V and J genes are TRBV11-2 and TRBJ2-5; perhaps TRBD2 as D (6 bases). CDR1 SGHAT and CDR2 FQNNGV come from the germline V gene. Trimming stripped 1 base from V and 0 bases from J, with 18 bases between. The CDR3 loop spans 18 amino acids. The CDR3 sequence: CASSLVASLGGHQETQYF. DNA of the CDR3: TGTGCCAGCAGCTTAGTAGCTAGCTTGGGAGGCCACCAAGAGACCCAGTACTTC.

This clonotype was observed at least ten times. This rearrangement joins TRBV12-3 or TRBV12-4 to TRBJ1-4, with 8 bases fitting TRBD1. Trimming took 6 bases from V and 0 from J; bases not matched to a gene: 6. The CDR3 consists of 16 residues. In nucleotides, the CDR3 is TGTGCCAGCAGCGGCGGACAGGGCTCAACTAATGAAAAACTGTTTTTT. Translation: CASSGGQGSTNEKLFF.

This clonotype was seen many times. The genes are TRBV7-8 and TRBJ1-4; D may be TRBD1 (6 bases). The CDR3 is 14 amino acids. V lost 4 bases to trimming and J lost 8 bases, with 14 bases between them. Germline CDR1 reads SGHVS; CDR2 reads FQNEAQ. DNA of the CDR3: TGTGCCAGCAGCTCCGAGGGGGTTTGGGAAAAACTGTTTTTT. Translating gives CASSSEGVWEKLFF.

This clonotype has a count of ten or more. The rearrangement links TRBV5-1 to TRBJ2-1, with D uncertain. The V end lost 4 bases, the J end lost 3 bases, and 14 bases lay between the germline ends. The CDR3 loop spans 15 amino acids. CDR1 is SGHRS, CDR2 YFSETQ, per germline. Written as DNA, the CDR3 is TGCGCCAGCAGCCCCGGACCAAGGGTCTACAATGAGCAGTTCTTC. It translates to CASSPGPRVYNEQFF.

This clonotype has a handful of counts. The rearrangement uses TRBV27 and TRBJ2-7; 7 positions match TRBD1. The length of the CDR3 is 15 residues. V shed 1 base, J shed 5 bases, and the junction held 8 bases outside the gene matches. Germline assignment: CDR1 MNHEY and CDR2 SMNVEV (reference sequence). CDR3 sequence (DNA): TGTGCCAGCAGTTTATTCCCCCCCACAGGGGACGAGCAGTACTTC. This gives the protein CASSLFPPTGDEQYF.

This clonotype occurred many times. The chain combines TRBV6-5 with TRBJ1-2; a possible D gene is TRBD1 (5 bases). The CDR3 totals 16 residues. The germline V gene has CDR1 MNHEY and CDR2 SVGAGI. The ends were cut back, 0 bases at V and 8 bases at J, with 19 bases in the middle. The CDR3 DNA follows: TGTGCCAGCAGTTACTCGTTTACGGGGCCCTCAGTCGGCTACACCTTC. It translates to CASSYSFTGPSVGYTF.

The V call is TRBV20-1, the J call TRBJ2-7; D is possibly TRBD1 (6 bases). Germline CDR1 and CDR2: DFQATT and SNEGSKA (reference sequence). The CDR3 is 12 residues long. V lost 3 bases and J lost 3, with 9 bases in between. The CDR3 loop reads CSARQGYYEQYF. DNA of the CDR3: TGCAGTGCTAGGCAGGGGTACTACGAGCAGTACTTC.

This clonotype has at least ten counts. The V gene is TRBV29-1, the J gene TRBJ2-5; 8 positions agree with TRBD1. The CDR3 totals 14 residues. The germline V gene encodes CDR1 SQVTM and CDR2 ANQGSEA. The V segment lost 3 bases and the J segment 4 bases; nucleotides outside the gene matches: 7. The CDR3 bases are TGCAGCGTTGAGGACAGGGAAGGGAGAGAGACCCAGTACTTC. Encoded protein: CSVEDREGRETQYF.

This clonotype occurred many times. This rearrangement joins TRBV29-1 to TRBJ2-3; 9 nucleotides agree with TRBD2. The J segment lost 0 bases and the V segment lost 3 bases, leaving 1 base of the junction unmatched. In germline, CDR1 is SQVTM, CDR2 ANQGSEA. The CDR3 runs 14 residues. CDR3 protein: CSVDSGGSTDTQYF. Written as DNA, the CDR3 is TGCAGCGTTGATAGCGGGGGTAGCACAGATACGCAGTATTTT.